Listed below are T cell receptor beta chains from one sample, sequenced in a study of identical twins. TCRdb recomputed calls from the 5' RACE reads with MiXCR, one row per CDR3 protein. The sample contains 690,000 or so distinct CDR3 sequences, 6% to 6.5% of which appear only once. The sequenced sample was naive T cells sorted from blood. The receptors were gathered from a man aged 18 to 30 in good health. Each CDR3 is given with its conserved first and last residue. The D gene is left open where the match is weak. The size field is filled for only some rows; it gives once, few, many or a size class.

>once|.|TRBV30|TRBJ2-3
CAWSPRVGGTDTQYF
TGTGCCTGGAGTCCCAGGGTTGGGGGCACAGATACGCAGTATTTT
>few|TRBD2|TRBV3-1|TRBJ2-3
CASSHRAGGASRDTQYF
TGTGCCAGCAGCCACAGAGCGGGAGGCGCGTCGCGAGATACGCAGTATTTT
>.|.|TRBV29-1|TRBJ2-1
CSVARGVERNEQFF
TGCAGCGTTGCTCGAGGGGTAGAAAGAAATGAGCAGTTCTTC
>few|.|TRBV5-5|TRBJ1-5
CASSHRRENQPQHF
TGTGCCAGCAGCCATCGACGGGAAAATCAGCCCCAGCATTTT
>few|.|TRBV18|TRBJ1-2
CASSPGEVYTF
TGTGCCAGCTCACCGGGGGAGGTCTACACCTTC
>many|.|TRBV20-1|TRBJ2-7
CSAANSGNSYEQYF
TGCAGTGCTGCAAATAGCGGAAACTCCTACGAGCAGTACTTC
>few|.|TRBV6-2/TRBV6-3|TRBJ2-2
CASSYPLELARNTGELFF
TGTGCCAGCAGTTATCCCCTCGAGCTAGCGAGGAACACCGGGGAGCTGTTTTTT
>many|.|TRBV6-1|TRBJ1-1
CASSEGAWGTEAFF
TGTGCCAGCAGTGAAGGGGCCTGGGGGACTGAAGCTTTCTTT
>many|.|TRBV4-1|TRBJ1-3
CASSQGQFKGNTIYF
TGCGCCAGCAGCCAAGGCCAGTTTAAAGGAAACACCATATATTTT
>.|.|TRBV6-5|TRBJ2-7
CASSYQGRGAGEQYF
TGTGCCAGCAGTTACCAGGGACGCGGAGCCGGCGAGCAGTACTTC
>.|.|TRBV20-1|TRBJ1-1
CSARDPKGNTEAFF
TGCAGTGCTAGAGATCCAAAGGGAAACACTGAAGCTTTCTTT
>few|TRBD2|TRBV14|TRBJ2-1
CASSQLAGSYNEQFF
TGTGCCAGCAGCCAGCTAGCGGGAAGCTACAATGAGCAGTTCTTC
>.|.|TRBV18|TRBJ1-2
CASSPQGRDYGYTF
TGTGCCAGCTCACCGCAGGGTCGGGACTATGGCTACACCTTC
>many|.|TRBV29-1|TRBJ2-1
CSVEDRAVSISWYNEQFF
TGCAGCGTTGAAGACAGGGCGGTTTCAATATCGTGGTACAATGAGCAGTTCTTC
>many|TRBD1|TRBV5-1|TRBJ2-1
CASSFTGQGGPYNEQFF
TGCGCCAGCAGCTTTACCGGACAGGGGGGCCCCTACAATGAGCAGTTCTTC
>few|.|TRBV18|TRBJ2-1
CASSERANEQFF
TGTGCCAGCTCAGAGCGAGCAAATGAGCAGTTCTTC
>few|TRBD1|TRBV4-1|TRBJ2-6
CASSQEGGQGFGANVLTF
TGCGCCAGCAGCCAAGAGGGGGGACAGGGGTTCGGGGCCAACGTCCTGACTTTC
>many|.|TRBV20-1|TRBJ2-2
CSARDSGELFF
TGCAGTGCTAGAGATTCCGGGGAGCTGTTTTTT
>many|TRBD2|TRBV6-1|TRBJ2-1
CASSRDSGAYNEQFF
TGTGCCAGCAGCCGAGATAGCGGGGCCTACAATGAGCAGTTCTTC
>many|TRBD2|TRBV29-1|TRBJ2-4
CSVVGGKNIQYF
TGCAGCGTTGTCGGGGGGAAAAACATTCAGTACTTC
>many|TRBD1|TRBV5-6|TRBJ2-1
CASSWDRAEQFF
TGTGCCAGCAGCTGGGACAGGGCTGAGCAGTTCTTC
>.|.|TRBV29-1|TRBJ2-5
CSVGLALTETRYF
TGCAGCGTTGGGCTGGCCCTAACGGAGACCCGGTACTTC
>.|.|TRBV29-1|TRBJ2-3
CSVDGATYSSTDTQYF
TGCAGCGTTGACGGGGCAACCTACTCTAGCACAGATACGCAGTATTTT
>.|TRBD2|TRBV30|TRBJ2-5
CAWRWSGRETQYF
TGTGCCTGGAGATGGAGCGGGAGGGAGACCCAGTACTTC
>many|.|TRBV6-5|TRBJ1-5
CASSSRGGQPQHF
TGTGCCAGCAGTTCCCGGGGAGGGCAGCCCCAGCATTTT
>many|TRBD2|TRBV5-1|TRBJ2-1
CASSPIAGYNNEQFF
TGCGCCAGCAGCCCCATAGCGGGATATAACAATGAGCAGTTCTTC
>.|.|TRBV30|TRBJ2-5
CAWSGGAGTQETQYF
TGTGCCTGGAGCGGTGGAGCAGGGACCCAAGAGACCCAGTACTTC
>.|.|TRBV4-2|TRBJ2-5
CASSQVSPRSQETQYF
TGTGCCAGCAGCCAAGTCTCACCTCGTTCGCAAGAGACCCAGTACTTC
>many|.|TRBV15|TRBJ2-4
CATSSRKLGGNIQYF
TGTGCCACCAGCAGCCGGAAATTGGGGGGAAACATTCAGTACTTC
>.|.|TRBV7-2|TRBJ1-2
CASSLAGQGRGYTF
TGTGCCAGCAGCTTAGCCGGCCAGGGGCGAGGCTACACCTTC
>few|TRBD2|TRBV4-2|TRBJ2-2
CASSQETSGNTGELFF
TGTGCCAGCAGCCAAGAGACTAGCGGGAACACCGGGGAGCTGTTTTTT
>many|.|TRBV10-3|TRBJ2-5
CAISANGGGQETQYF
TGTGCCATCAGTGCCAACGGAGGCGGTCAGGAGACCCAGTACTTC
>many|.|TRBV29-1|TRBJ2-7
CSYRSRDGSYEQYF
TGCAGCTATAGATCCCGGGACGGATCCTACGAGCAGTACTTC
>.|TRBD1|TRBV18|TRBJ2-7
CASSQKPGQGAYEQYF
TGTGCCAGCTCACAGAAACCGGGACAGGGGGCGTATGAGCAGTACTTC
>few|TRBD2|TRBV28|TRBJ2-7
CASRTGTSSYEQYF
TGTGCCAGCAGAACCGGGACTAGCTCCTACGAGCAGTACTTC
>many|.|TRBV20-1|TRBJ2-3
CSARDPGGSGDTQYF
TGCAGTGCTAGAGATCCCGGAGGGAGCGGAGATACGCAGTATTTT
>many|TRBD2|TRBV5-1|TRBJ2-1
CASSRTTSGIFNEQFF
TGCGCCAGCAGCCGAACCACTAGCGGCATCTTTAATGAGCAGTTCTTC
>few|.|TRBV2|TRBJ2-1
CASRLLAGAPNEQFF
TGTGCCAGCAGGCTACTAGCAGGAGCCCCCAATGAGCAGTTCTTC
>many|.|TRBV20-1|TRBJ2-3
CSAPPPGSDTQYF
TGCAGTGCGCCACCCCCCGGGTCAGATACGCAGTATTTT
>many|.|TRBV20-1|TRBJ2-5
CSARVQLVYETQYF
TGCAGTGCTAGAGTACAACTAGTGTACGAGACCCAGTACTTC